This T cell receptor (beta chain) was identified in a study of T cells in Graves' hyperthyroidism and ophthalmopathy. Germline V lookup: CDR1 KGHSH, CDR2 LQKENI. Between the trimmed V and J ends, which lost 3 bases and 0 bases, there was a span of 9 bases. This CDR3 is 15 amino acids long. A Clinical Activity Score of at least 3, a NOSPECS grade of at least 4 and a duration under 3 months were recorded in the ophthalmopathy patients. RNA transcripts yielded amplified TCR beta CDR3 regions. The TCR CDR3 first-round RT-PCR relied on the HTBI primer set. MiXCR, applied by TCRdb to the multiplex PCR reads, yields one record per CDR3 protein. The profile covers about half a million distinct CDR3 sequences, with about 20% appearing a single time and approximately 49% taken by the ten largest.

This receptor was identified in a woman in her sixties or seventies with Graves' ophthalmopathy. The rearrangement joins TRBV18 to TRBJ1-3; D remains unclear. Sequenced material: blood. This CDR3 is CASSPELISGNTIYF. The CDR3 region has the DNA TGTGCCAGCTCACCCGAATTAATCTCTGGAAACACCATATATTTT.